The rows below give T cell receptor beta chains drawn from one sample of a study of blood T cell repertoires in COVID-19. Method: immunoSEQ multiplex PCR; TCRdb's copy keeps in-frame clones and lacks some. There are about 140,000 clones in the sample; more than 70% occur only once, and around 5.5% lies in the top ten. The specimen sequenced was PBMCs or T cells enriched from blood (not recorded which). Receptor source: a man aged 40-50 years with acute COVID-19. The CDR3 runs from the conserved cysteine through the conserved F or W. The D gene is left open where the match is weak. Clone size is stated in some rows and not others, as once, few, many or a class when expanded.

length,D,size,V,J,DNA,CDR3
15,-,-,TRBV30,TRBJ2-6,TGTGCTTGCGGCTCAGAAGCAGATGGGGCCAACGTCCTGACTTTC,CACGSEADGANVLTF
15,TRBD1,-,TRBV5-1,TRBJ2-7,TGCGCCAGCAGCTTGGATCTCGACAGGGTTTACGAGCAGTACTTC,CASSLDLDRVYEQYF
16,TRBD2,-,TRBV19,TRBJ2-1,TGTGCCAGTACCAGGACTAGCGGGCCTATCTACAATGAGCAGTTCTTC,CASTRTSGPIYNEQFF
12,-,-,TRBV6-5,TRBJ1-5,TGTGCCAGCAGTTCGACTCATCAGCCCCAGCATTTT,CASSSTHQPQHF
15,TRBD1,-,TRBV28,TRBJ1-2,TGTGCCAGCAGTCCCCCAGGGACAGGGCCGGATGGCTACACCTTC,CASSPPGTGPDGYTF
16,TRBD1,-,TRBV24-1,TRBJ1-5,TGTGCCACCAGTGATCCCGGGACAGGGAACAATCAGCCCCAGCATTTT,CATSDPGTGNNQPQHF
17,-,-,TRBV6-2/TRBV6-3,TRBJ1-2,TGTGCCAGCAGTTCCGACGGGAGAAGGGGCCTTATCTATGGCTACACCTTC,CASSSDGRRGLIYGYTF
14,-,-,TRBV19,TRBJ2-3,TGTGCCAGTAGTCACCCGACGGGCGGGGATACGCAGTATTTT,CASSHPTGGDTQYF
15,-,-,TRBV28,TRBJ1-4,TGTGCCAGCAGTTTCCCTGGGAGGGGAAACGAAAAACTGTTTTTT,CASSFPGRGNEKLFF
11,-,-,TRBV12-3/TRBV12-4,TRBJ1-2,TGTGCCAGCAGGGAGACTGGTAACTACACCTTC,CASRETGNYTF
14,-,few,TRBV19,TRBJ2-2,TGTGCCAGTAGTAGATTATCGGACACCGGGGAGCTGTTTTTT,CASSRLSDTGELFF
14,-,-,TRBV5-5,TRBJ1-2,TGTGCCAGCAGCTTGGCGCGGGGCGCGGGTGGCTACACCTTC,CASSLARGAGGYTF
17,TRBD2,-,TRBV27,TRBJ2-1,TGTGCCAGCAGCCCCATAGCAACTAGCGGGTCTGGAAATGAGCAGTTCTTC,CASSPIATSGSGNEQFF
16,-,-,TRBV29-1,TRBJ2-1,TGCAGCGCCCGCCTACCGGACTGGCGCTCCTACAATGAGCAGTTCTTC,CSARLPDWRSYNEQFF
16,TRBD1,-,TRBV7-6,TRBJ1-6,TGTGCCAGCAGCTTACAGGGGGGAAGCTATAATTCACCCCTCCACTTT,CASSLQGGSYNSPLHF
14,-,-,TRBV13,TRBJ2-7,TGTGCCAGCAGCCCTCGCGTGGGCCACTACGAGCAGTACTTC,CASSPRVGHYEQYF
14,-,-,TRBV5-1,TRBJ1-3,TGCGCCAGCAGCTTGGACAACTCTGGAAACACCATATATTTT,CASSLDNSGNTIYF
16,TRBD1,-,TRBV19,TRBJ2-1,TGTGCCAGTAGTGGCTTGGGGACAGGGGCCGGCTATGAGCAGTTCTTC,CASSGLGTGAGYEQFF
13,-,-,TRBV5-6,TRBJ2-3,TGTGCCAGCAGCTCCATAGCCACAGATACGCAGTATTTT,CASSSIATDTQYF
13,TRBD1,few,TRBV4-1,TRBJ2-7,TGCGCCAGCAGCCATCTCCAGGGGGCCGAGCAGTACTTC,CASSHLQGAEQYF
15,TRBD1,-,TRBV28,TRBJ2-7,TGTGCCAGCAGTTACAGACAGGGCCACTCCTACGAGCAGTACTTC,CASSYRQGHSYEQYF
14,TRBD2,-,TRBV5-1,TRBJ2-7,TGCGCCAGCAGCCGGGGACTAGCTGAATACGAGCAGTACTTC,CASSRGLAEYEQYF
14,-,-,TRBV7-2,TRBJ2-1,TGTGCCAGCGAGCGAGGGGGGGCCTACAATGAGCAGTTCTTC,CASERGGAYNEQFF
21,TRBD2,-,TRBV6-2/TRBV6-3,TRBJ2-3,TGTGCCAGCAGTTACTCGAGACAAACCATCGGACTAGCGGGAGTCGCAGATACGCAGTATTTT,CASSYSRQTIGLAGVADTQYF
14,-,-,TRBV4-3,TRBJ1-2,TGCGCCAGCAGCCAAGGCGTCGGAGGGTATGGCTACACCTTC,CASSQGVGGYGYTF
15,TRBD1,-,TRBV10-2,TRBJ1-4,TGCGCCAGCAGCCCCCAGGGGGGCCGGGGTGAAAAACTGTTTTTT,CASSPQGGRGEKLFF
15,-,-,TRBV18,TRBJ2-7,TGTGCCAGCTCACCAGTAAGTTTGGTGGGAGGCGAGCAGTACTTC,CASSPVSLVGGEQYF
15,-,once,TRBV10-3,TRBJ2-7,TGTGCCATCAGTGACGGTCCTCACGGAGCCTACGAGCAGTACTTC,CAISDGPHGAYEQYF